This T cell receptor beta chain was recovered during a study of early T cells in non-severe SARS-CoV-2 infection. The wider study: Sequencing of unsorted whole blood was done on bulk RNA, leaving chains unpaired.

Study-level points and caveats: Private and CD4 specificities were missed by VDJdb matching, skewed to anti-spike CD8.

From germline, CDR1 is MDHEN and CDR2 SYDVKM. The length of the CDR3 is 14 residues. J lost 5 bases, V lost 5 bases, and 5 bases had no gene match. This clonotype was seen at least ten times. Its antigen is still unknown. Individual cDNA molecules were tagged with unique molecular identifiers, the study reported. MiXCR was run by TCRdb on the 5' RACE reads, yielding one entry per CDR3 protein. The table shows roughly 110,000 distinct CDR3 sequences, with 11% occurring only once. Sample: whole blood. This receptor was taken from an adult who was a healthcare worker with PCR-confirmed SARS-CoV-2 infection or an uninfected control (not recorded which). V gene TRBV28 combines with J gene TRBJ1-1; 10 bases fit TRBD1. The CDR3 nucleotides read TGTGCCAGCAGTCCGGGACAGGGGACGACTGAAGCTTTCTTT. Its translation: CASSPGQGTTEAFF.